What follows are 24 T cell receptor beta chains derived from one specimen sequenced in a study of cytomegalovirus exposure and HLA in healthy donors. Both 60 Vbeta primers and 13 Jbeta primers went into the PCR. Produced via immunoSEQ multiplex PCR; TCRdb's table is partial and in-frame only. The repertoire has about 190,000 clones, over 65% of them found once; the top ten carry less than 2%. Sequencing was carried out using PBMCs. The receptors were sampled from a woman aged 25-40 years in good health and CMV-seronegative.

The rearrangement uses TRBV7-2 and TRBJ2-1, with D tentatively TRBD2 (5 bases). This CDR3 is built from 13 residues. CDR1 and CDR2 from the germline V gene are SGHTA and FQGNSA. V was clipped by 6 bases and J by 7 bases, with 13 bases between them. CDR3 sequence reads: CASRPPPGNEQFF. The CDR3 region has the DNA TGTGCCAGCAGACCCCCCCCGGGGAATGAGCAGTTCTTC.

The rearrangement links TRBV10-3 to TRBJ2-1, with D possibly being TRBD1 (5 bases). The V and J ends lost 4 bases and 10 bases respectively, with 23 bases between them. The length of the CDR3 is 16 residues. Per the germline V gene, CDR1 is ENHRY and CDR2 is SYGVKD. The CDR3 loop reads CAISGVIGPGAMEQFF. DNA for the CDR3: TGTGCCATCAGTGGAGTCATCGGTCCTGGGGCTATGGAGCAGTTCTTC.

The chain carries TRBV9 and TRBJ2-7, with a weak D call TRBD2 (6 bases). V shed 0 bases and J shed 5 bases, with 18 bases lying between them. The CDR3 runs 16 residues. CDR1 SGDLS and CDR2 YYNGEE come from the germline V gene. As DNA, the CDR3 is TGTGCCAGCAGCGTAGCTATGGGGAGCGGGTGGGACGAGCAGTACTTC. It is translated as CASSVAMGSGWDEQYF.

This clone was detected only a few times. This chain connects TRBV9 to TRBJ2-5, with D maybe TRBD1 (7 bases). Trimming cost V 2 bases and J 2 bases, with 10 bases left between them. Germline assignment: CDR1 SGDLS and CDR2 YYNGEE. The length of the CDR3 is 14 residues. The CDR3 reads CASSVAGQQETQYF. CDR3 in DNA: TGTGCCAGCAGCGTTGCGGGACAGCAAGAGACCCAGTACTTC.

The genes are TRBV15 and TRBJ1-1; the match to TRBD1 covers 8 bases. The CDR3 runs to 16 residues. With 0 bases clipped from V and 1 base from J, the junction kept 4 bases outside the gene matches. Germline CDR1 is LNHNV and CDR2 is YYDKDF (reference sequence). The CDR3 DNA reads as TGTGCCACCAGCAGAGAAGGGGACAGGCAGAACACTGAAGCTTTCTTT. It is translated as CATSREGDRQNTEAFF.

This clone came up a few times. The V call is TRBV7-9, the J call TRBJ1-5, with D perhaps matching TRBD1 (6 bases). Germline loops: CDR1 SEHNR, CDR2 FQNEAQ (reference sequence). The CDR3 consists of 13 residues. Trimming removed 1 base at V and 7 bases at J, with 8 bases between. CDR3 amino acids: CASSLGGHQPQHF. The CDR3 DNA follows: TGTGCCAGCAGCTTAGGGGGGCACCAGCCCCAGCATTTT.

V is TRBV4-3 and J is TRBJ2-2; D is unclear. CDR3 length: 15 amino acids. V dropped 0 bases and J dropped 5 bases, with 10 bases sitting between them. Germline CDR1 LGHNA, CDR2 YSLEER. The CDR3: CASSQDFGPTGELFF. The CDR3 DNA reads TGCGCCAGCAGCCAAGATTTCGGTCCAACCGGGGAGCTGTTTTTT.

V is TRBV27 and J is TRBJ2-6; D possibly corresponds to TRBD1 (6 bases). Germline assignment: CDR1 MNHEY and CDR2 SMNVEV (reference sequence). The CDR3 is made up of 16 amino acids. V was pared by 5 bases and J by 0 bases, with 11 bases between. The CDR3 DNA reads TGTGCCAGCAGTCCCTGGGACAACTCTGGGGCCAACGTCCTGACTTTC. Protein: CASSPWDNSGANVLTF.

A remark on this clone: Different DNA sequences within this sample yield the same CDR3. The rearrangement joins TRBV5-4 to TRBJ2-3; no reliable D call. Germline V gene lookup returns CDR1 SGHNT and CDR2 YYREEE (reference sequence). The CDR3 has 15 amino acids. Trimming removed 0 bases from V and 0 bases from J, with 8 bases in between. The DNA of the CDR3 is TGTGCCAGCAGCTTGGGGCCTCTTAGCACAGATACGCAGTATTTT. Translating it yields CASSLGPLSTDTQYF.

This clone turned up a few times. CDR3 nucleotide sequence: TGTGCCAGCAGCTTAGGCGGAAATATCTACGAGCAGTACTTC. Residues: CASSLGGNIYEQYF. This chain links TRBV7-9 with TRBJ2-7; D not certain. The CDR3 extends over 14 amino acids. Germline CDR1 SEHNR, CDR2 FQNEAQ (reference sequence). V gave up 1 base and J gave up 3 bases, with 10 bases separating them.

The chain recombines TRBV5-4 with TRBJ1-6; 8 bases line up with TRBD1. Germline V gene sequence: CDR1 SGHNT, CDR2 YYREEE (reference sequence). With 4 bases clipped from V and 4 bases from J, the junction kept 4 bases outside the gene matches. The CDR3 sequence is 15 residues long. This CDR3 is CASSIGQGYNSPLHF. CDR3 coding DNA: TGTGCCAGCAGCATAGGACAGGGATATAATTCACCCCTCCACTTT.

The chain employs TRBV7-9 and TRBJ2-2; D is uncertain. This CDR3 comprises 14 residues. Germline-derived CDR1 and CDR2 are SEHNR and FQNEAQ (reference sequence). V gave up 0 bases and J gave up 6 bases, with 8 bases separating them. The CDR3 here is CASSLASEAGELFF. The CDR3 nucleotides read TGTGCCAGCAGCTTAGCCTCTGAGGCCGGGGAGCTGTTTTTT.

The rearrangement uses TRBV9 and TRBJ1-1; a possible D gene is TRBD1 (5 bases). The germline V and J ends were trimmed by 0 bases and 6 bases, with 9 bases remaining between them. Germline V lookup: CDR1 SGDLS, CDR2 YYNGEE. The CDR3 is 13 residues long. CDR3 bases: TGTGCCAGCAGCGTAGGACAGTACGCTGAAGCTTTCTTT. Its protein product is CASSVGQYAEAFF.

The chain uses TRBV6-5 and TRBJ2-1; 11 bases line up with TRBD2. The CDR3 runs to 15 residues. Looked up from germline, CDR1 is MNHEY and CDR2 is SVGAGI. J gave up 3 bases and V 6 bases, and 4 bases lay outside the gene matches. The CDR3 nucleotides are TGTGCCAGCAGATCCGGGACTAGCGGCTACAATGAGCAGTTCTTC. As protein: CASRSGTSGYNEQFF.

The chain combines TRBV7-2 with TRBJ2-2, with D possibly being TRBD1 (5 bases). V lost 5 bases, J lost 2 bases, and 15 bases lay in between. Germline V CDR1 and CDR2: SGHTA, FQGNSA. The CDR3 contains 16 residues. The CDR3 protein is CASSPRATANTGELFF. The CDR3 bases are TGTGCCAGCAGCCCCCGTGCGACAGCAAACACCGGGGAGCTGTTTTTT.

This clone occurred once. DNA for the CDR3: TGTGCCAGCAGCCCAGGCTATGGCTACACCTTC. Translating it yields CASSPGYGYTF. The V and J genes are TRBV6-6 and TRBJ1-2; D is undetermined. The CDR3 covers 11 residues. The germline V gene encodes CDR1 MNHNY and CDR2 SVGAGI (reference sequence). Trimming stripped 6 bases from V and 4 bases from J, with 6 bases between.

The chain couples TRBV11-2 to TRBJ1-2, with D maybe TRBD1 (6 bases). This CDR3 is 14 amino acids long. V was clipped by 4 bases and J by 1 base, with 10 bases between them. The V gene's germline CDR1 is SGHAT and CDR2 FQNNGV. This chain's CDR3 is CASSSTGDNYGYTF. The CDR3 bases are TGTGCCAGCAGCTCGACAGGAGATAACTATGGCTACACCTTC.

This clone has a handful of counts. V and J are TRBV7-2 and TRBJ1-1; D call uncertain. The V end lost 1 base, the J end lost 5 bases, and 11 bases lay between the germline ends. Germline V lookup: CDR1 SGHTA, CDR2 FQGNSA. The CDR3 loop spans 14 amino acids. The DNA of the CDR3 is TGTGCCAGCAGCTTAGGCCGGGTACGGACTGAAGCTTTCTTT. Translated, it gives CASSLGRVRTEAFF.

This clone came up a few times. The chain uses TRBV6-6 and TRBJ2-1; the match to TRBD2 covers 8 bases. The V gene end was trimmed by 6 bases and the J gene end by 9 bases; junction bases not matched to a gene: 10. The germline V gene has CDR1 MNHNY and CDR2 SVGAGI (reference sequence). This CDR3 contains 14 residues. The CDR3 region is CASSPAREGVEQFF. In nucleotides, the CDR3 is TGTGCCAGCAGCCCAGCCCGGGAGGGAGTTGAGCAGTTCTTC.

This clone has just a few counts. The chain employs TRBV7-8 and TRBJ1-3; D gene uncertain. The CDR3 runs 16 residues. V gave up 5 bases and J gave up 0 bases, with 14 bases separating them. Per the germline V gene, CDR1 is SGHVS and CDR2 is FQNEAQ. CDR3 DNA: TGTGCCAGCAGCCCGACCAGGCTAAACTCTGGAAACACCATATATTTT. Amino acid sequence: CASSPTRLNSGNTIYF. The variable domain in full, completed from reference TRBV7-8 and TRBJ1-3, reads GAGVSQSPRYKVAKRGQDVALRCDPISGHVSLFWYQQALGQGPEFLTYFQNEAQLDKSGLPSDRFFAERPEGSVSTLKIQRTQQEDSAVYLCASSPTRLNSGNTIYFGEGSWLTVV.

The rearrangement joins TRBV7-2 to TRBJ2-7, with 10 bases that match TRBD2. In germline, CDR1 is SGHTA, CDR2 FQGNSA. The CDR3 extends over 16 amino acids. V lost 1 base, J lost 7 bases, and 10 bases stayed unmatched. This chain's CDR3 is CASSLGGLAGEGEQYF. CDR3 in DNA: TGTGCCAGCAGCTTAGGTGGGCTAGCGGGAGAGGGTGAGCAGTACTTC. The variable domain in full, with the rest retrieved from reference TRBV7-2 and TRBJ2-7, is GAGVSQSPSNKVTEKGKDVELRCDPISGHTALYWYRQSLGQGLEFLIYFQGNSAPDKSGLPSDRFSAERTGGSVSTLTIQRTQQEDSAVYLCASSLGGLAGEGEQYFGPGTRLTVT.

This rearrangement joins TRBV5-6 to TRBJ2-1; 9 bases match TRBD1. This CDR3 comprises 17 residues. V gave up 1 base and J gave up 4 bases; unmatched junction bases: 9. Germline-derived CDR1 and CDR2 are SGHDT and YYEEEE. The chain's CDR3 is CASSLQLGTGIYNEQFF. DNA for the CDR3: TGTGCCAGCAGCTTGCAATTGGGGACAGGGATATACAATGAGCAGTTCTTC.

The J gene is TRBJ1-5, the V gene TRBV2; possibly TRBD1 for D (5 bases). V lost 3 bases, J lost 6 bases, and 15 bases lay in between. Looked up from germline, CDR1 is SNHLY and CDR2 is FYNNEI. This CDR3 is 15 amino acids long. The CDR3 spells CASSEGGGGGQPQHF. The CDR3 DNA follows: TGTGCCAGCAGTGAGGGTGGCGGGGGGGGTCAGCCCCAGCATTTT.

This clone showed up just a few times. V is TRBV4-1 and J is TRBJ1-1; TRBD1 is a possible D gene (5 bases). Trimming removed 0 bases at V and 9 bases at J, with 11 bases between. In germline, CDR1 is MGHRA, CDR2 YSYEKL. The CDR3 has 13 residues. The CDR3 DNA reads as TGCGCCAGCAGCCAAGACAGGGAAACCCAAGCTTTCTTT. This gives the protein CASSQDRETQAFF.